The present T cell receptor (beta chain) was sequenced within a study of blood T cell repertoires in COVID-19 (dated by TCRdb to 2018 to 2021). With respect to the entire study: Collaborator samples came from the United States, Italy and Spain and covered acute and convalescent phases of COVID-19. The prospective study material was composed of cDNA or gDNA derived from T cells, B-cell-depleted T cells, or PBMCs. The dataset comprised deeply sampled blood TCRbeta repertoires from subjects exposed to, actively infected with, or recovered from COVID-19. A freely available public database, intended as a resource for researchers studying the immune response to SARS-CoV-2, is where the repertoires were released. The samples were drawn from two sources: the first 160 participants of the ongoing ImmuneRACE study, and 1,000 to 1,500 subjects contributed by 6 global collaborators. Sample metadata almost always included a de-identified subject ID, COVID-19 status, age in years and sex. Where HLA class I and class II types were available, the types were taken from metadata supplied by the sample provider, not from assay-based typing.

The collaborating institutions used their own protocols to collect whole blood in K2EDTA tubes. Collaborator samples were shipped for TCRbeta analysis as frozen whole blood, isolated PBMCs, or DNA extracted from either sample type. The immunoSEQ Assay, a bias-controlled multiplex PCR, was used to amplify TCRbeta CDR3 regions from genomic DNA. The original pipeline was this. Nucleated cell counts per sample were estimated from amplification of reference gene primers within the assay. Sequence reads were collapsed and filtered to measure the absolute abundance of every unique TCRbeta CDR3 rearrangement. For each sample, productive Simpson clonality was calculated by taking the square root of Simpson's diversity index across productive rearrangements. TCRdb re-hosts the immuneACCESS table, in-frame sequences only. Its copies lack some clones; in the studies checked, an unresolved V gene accounts for under half of them, and the cause for the rest is not known. That table is the source of V, J and clone size, and D and trimming were worked out from the DNA. Present in this sample are about 110,000 clones, 71% of which were seen just once. The ten most abundant clones make up roughly 0.86% of the sample.

This clone was picked up one time. The antigen this receptor binds is unknown. The record has no base qualities; no much larger clone is one base away. Here V drops 6 bases and J drops 1 base, and the junction holds 2 bases not matched to any gene. From cysteine to phenylalanine, the CDR3 is 14 amino acids long. The sequence is cut down to CDR3 DNA, 42 bases in frame from base 1. General findings and caveats noted by the study authors: The amount of clinical and demographic metadata varied by source and participant and was provided uncurated.

The receptor comes from a human donor with acute or convalescent COVID-19. The donor label of this sample is uncertain. In this chain, TRBV23-1 is recombined with TRBJ2-3; 9 central bases correspond to TRBD1. TRBV23-1 counts as an open reading frame of uncertain function. The source material was peripheral blood. At the DNA level, the sequence is TGCGCCAGCAGCCGGGACAGGGGCACAGATACGCAGTATTTT. Translated, this gives CASSRDRGTDTQYF.